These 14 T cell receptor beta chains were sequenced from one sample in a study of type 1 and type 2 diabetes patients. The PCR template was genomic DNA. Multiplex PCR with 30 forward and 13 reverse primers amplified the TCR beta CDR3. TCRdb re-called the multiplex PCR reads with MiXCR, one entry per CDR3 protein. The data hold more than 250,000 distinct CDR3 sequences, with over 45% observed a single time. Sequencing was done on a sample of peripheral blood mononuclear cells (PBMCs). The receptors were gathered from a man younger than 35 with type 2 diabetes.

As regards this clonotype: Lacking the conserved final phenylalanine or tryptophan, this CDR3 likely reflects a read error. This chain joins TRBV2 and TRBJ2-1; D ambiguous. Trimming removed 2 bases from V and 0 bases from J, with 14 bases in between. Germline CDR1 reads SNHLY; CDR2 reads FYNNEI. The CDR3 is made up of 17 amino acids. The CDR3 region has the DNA TGTGCCAGCAGTGAATTCGGGCGGCAAAGCTCCTACAATGAGCAGTTCCTC. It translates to CASSEFGRQSSYNEQFL.

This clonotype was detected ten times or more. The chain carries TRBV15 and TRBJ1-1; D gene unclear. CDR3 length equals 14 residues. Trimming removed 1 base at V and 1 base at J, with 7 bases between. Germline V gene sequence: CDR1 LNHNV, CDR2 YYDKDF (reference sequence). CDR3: CATSRAAENTEAFF. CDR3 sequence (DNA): TGTGCCACCAGCAGAGCGGCCGAGAACACTGAAGCTTTCTTT. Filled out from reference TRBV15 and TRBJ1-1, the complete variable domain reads DAMVIQNPRYQVTQFGKPVTLSCSQTLNHNVMYWYQQKSSQAPKLLFHYYDKDFNNEADTPDNFQSRRPNTSFCFLDIRSPGLGDTAMYLCATSRAAENTEAFFGQGTRLTVV.

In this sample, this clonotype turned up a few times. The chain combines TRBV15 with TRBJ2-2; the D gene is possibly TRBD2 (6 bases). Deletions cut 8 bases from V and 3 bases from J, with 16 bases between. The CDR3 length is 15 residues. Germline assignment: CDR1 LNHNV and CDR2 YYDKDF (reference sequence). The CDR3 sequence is CATGRGNRYTGELFF. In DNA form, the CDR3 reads TGTGCCACCGGGCGGGGAAATCGATACACCGGGGAGCTGTTTTTT.

CDR3 coding DNA: TGTGCCAGCAGTCCCGGACTGACCTTCGGGGAAGCTTTCTTT. It specifies CASSPGLTFGEAFF. V is TRBV28 and J is TRBJ1-1, with D unclear. Germline assignment: CDR1 MDHEN and CDR2 SYDVKM. The V gene lost 5 bases and the J gene lost 8 bases, with 18 bases spanning the gap. The CDR3 runs 14 residues. Together with reference TRBV28 and TRBJ1-1, the CDR3 gives the full variable domain: DVKVTQSSRYLVKRTGEKVFLECVQDMDHENMFWYRQDPGLGLRLIYFSYDVKMKEKGDIPEGYSVSREKKERFSLILESASTNQTSMYLCASSPGLTFGEAFFGQGTRLTVV.

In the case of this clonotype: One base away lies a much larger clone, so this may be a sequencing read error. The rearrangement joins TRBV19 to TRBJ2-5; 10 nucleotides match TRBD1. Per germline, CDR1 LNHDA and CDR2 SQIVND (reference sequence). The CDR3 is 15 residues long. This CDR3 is CACSAGTGVGETQYF. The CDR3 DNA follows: TGTGCCTGTAGTGCAGGGACAGGGGTCGGGGAGACCCAGTACTTC.

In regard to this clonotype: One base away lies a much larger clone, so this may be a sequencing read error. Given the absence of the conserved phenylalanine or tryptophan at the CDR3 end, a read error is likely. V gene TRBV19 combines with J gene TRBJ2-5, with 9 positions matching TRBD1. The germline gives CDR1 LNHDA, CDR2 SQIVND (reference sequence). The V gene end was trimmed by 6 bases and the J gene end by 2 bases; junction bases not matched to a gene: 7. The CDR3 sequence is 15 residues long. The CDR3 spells CASRPTGQGQETQYL. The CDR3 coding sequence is TGTGCCAGTAGACCAACGGGACAGGGACAAGAGACCCAGTACCTC.

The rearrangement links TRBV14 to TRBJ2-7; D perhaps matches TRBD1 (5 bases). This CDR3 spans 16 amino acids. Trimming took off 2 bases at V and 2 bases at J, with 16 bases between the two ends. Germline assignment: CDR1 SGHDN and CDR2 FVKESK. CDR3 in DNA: TGTGCCAGCAGCCAATTTGAGACAGAAGAGGCCTACGAGCAGTACTTC. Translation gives CASSQFETEEAYEQYF.

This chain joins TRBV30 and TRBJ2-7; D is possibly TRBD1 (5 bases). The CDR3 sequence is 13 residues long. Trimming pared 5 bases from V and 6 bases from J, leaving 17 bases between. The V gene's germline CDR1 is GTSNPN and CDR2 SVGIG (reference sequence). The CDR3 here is CAWAGFNWGEQYF. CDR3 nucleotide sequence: TGTGCCTGGGCAGGGTTTAATTGGGGCGAGCAGTACTTC.

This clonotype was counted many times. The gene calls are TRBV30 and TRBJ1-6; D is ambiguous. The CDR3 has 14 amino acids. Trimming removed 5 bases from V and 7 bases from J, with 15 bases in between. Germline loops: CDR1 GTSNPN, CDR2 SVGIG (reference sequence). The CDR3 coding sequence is TGTGCCTGGTCGGTTGACATACAGAATTCACCCCTCCACTTT. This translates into CAWSVDIQNSPLHF.

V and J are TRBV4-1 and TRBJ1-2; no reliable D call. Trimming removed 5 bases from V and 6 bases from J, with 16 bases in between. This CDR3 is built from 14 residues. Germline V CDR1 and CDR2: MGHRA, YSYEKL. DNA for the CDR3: TGCGCCAGCAGCTCTGGGGTTACGGACCATGGCTACACCTTC. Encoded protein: CASSSGVTDHGYTF.

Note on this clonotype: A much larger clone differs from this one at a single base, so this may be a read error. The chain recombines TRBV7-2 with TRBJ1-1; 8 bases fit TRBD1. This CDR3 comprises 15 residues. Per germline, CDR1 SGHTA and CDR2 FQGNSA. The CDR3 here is CASSFQNAGGTGAFF. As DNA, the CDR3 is TGTGCCAGCAGCTTTCAAAACGCAGGGGGCACTGGAGCTTTCTTT. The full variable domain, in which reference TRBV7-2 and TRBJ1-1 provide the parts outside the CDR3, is GAGVSQSPSNKVTEKGKDVELRCDPISGHTALYWYRQSLGQGLEFLIYFQGNSAPDKSGLPSDRFSAERTGGSVSTLTIQRTQQEDSAVYLCASSFQNAGGTGAFFGQGTRLTVV.

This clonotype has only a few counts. CDR3 coding DNA: TGTGCCAGCAGCTTACTCGGGGCAGACAGAGATAACTATGGCTACACCTTC. Its translation is CASSLLGADRDNYGYTF. The rearrangement joins TRBV7-9 to TRBJ1-2, with a possible D match to TRBD1 (5 bases). Trimming stripped 2 bases from V and 1 base from J, with 17 bases between. The CDR3 sequence is 17 residues long. The V gene's germline CDR1 is SEHNR and CDR2 FQNEAQ (reference sequence).

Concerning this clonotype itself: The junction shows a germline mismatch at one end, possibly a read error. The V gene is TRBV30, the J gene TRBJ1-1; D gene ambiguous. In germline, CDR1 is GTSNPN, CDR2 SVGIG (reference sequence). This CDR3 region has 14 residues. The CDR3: CAWSENLGNTGAFF. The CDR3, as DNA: TGTGCCTGGAGTGAAAACCTGGGGAACACTGGAGCTTTCTTT.

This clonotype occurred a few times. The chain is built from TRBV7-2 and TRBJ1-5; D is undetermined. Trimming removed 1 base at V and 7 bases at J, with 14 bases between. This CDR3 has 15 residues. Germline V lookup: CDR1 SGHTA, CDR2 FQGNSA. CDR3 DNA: TGTGCCAGCAGCTTAGAGGTTGGCAGGCGACAGCCCCAGCATTTT. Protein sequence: CASSLEVGRRQPQHF.